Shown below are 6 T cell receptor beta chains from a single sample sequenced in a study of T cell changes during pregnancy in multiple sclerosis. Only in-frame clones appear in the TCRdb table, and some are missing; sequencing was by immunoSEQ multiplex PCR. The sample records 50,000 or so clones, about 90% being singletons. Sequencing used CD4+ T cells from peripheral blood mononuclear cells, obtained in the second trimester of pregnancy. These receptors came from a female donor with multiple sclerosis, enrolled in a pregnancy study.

DNA of the CDR3: TGTGCCAGCAGCTTCGGCAGGGTTGCCTATGGCTACACCTTC. Protein: CASSFGRVAYGYTF. The chain links TRBV5-8 to TRBJ1-2, with a possible D match to TRBD1 (5 bases). Between the trimmed V and J ends, which lost 2 bases and 4 bases, there was a span of 12 bases. The CDR3 is 14 residues long. Germline V lookup: CDR1 SGHTS, CDR2 YDEGEE.

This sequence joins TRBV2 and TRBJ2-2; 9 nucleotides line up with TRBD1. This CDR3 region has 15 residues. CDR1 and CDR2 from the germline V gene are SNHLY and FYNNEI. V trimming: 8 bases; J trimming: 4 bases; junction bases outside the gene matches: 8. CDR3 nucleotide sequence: TGTGCCAGCGGAAACGGACAGGGGTCCACCGGGGAGCTGTTTTTT. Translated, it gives CASGNGQGSTGELFF.

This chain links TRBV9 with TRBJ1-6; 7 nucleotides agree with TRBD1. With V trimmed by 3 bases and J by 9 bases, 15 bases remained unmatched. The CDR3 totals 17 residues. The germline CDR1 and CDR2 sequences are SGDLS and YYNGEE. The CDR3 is CASSAGDSRGDGSPLHF. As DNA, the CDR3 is TGTGCCAGCAGCGCAGGGGACAGTCGAGGGGATGGTTCACCCCTCCACTTT. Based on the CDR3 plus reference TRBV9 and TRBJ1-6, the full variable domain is DSGVTQTPKHLITATGQRVTLRCSPRSGDLSVYWYQQSLDQGLQFLIQYYNGEERAKGNILERFSAQQFPDLHSELNLSSLELGDSALYFCASSAGDSRGDGSPLHFGNGTRLTVT.

The CDR3 sequence is CASSPDSTSYNEQFF. The CDR3 coding sequence is TGTGCCAGCAGTCCCGACTCAACCTCCTACAATGAGCAGTTCTTC. V is TRBV6-4 and J is TRBJ2-1; the D is unclear. V was cut by 5 bases and J by 0 bases, with 11 bases left in between. This CDR3 spans 15 amino acids. Germline CDR1 is MRHNA and CDR2 is SNTAGT.

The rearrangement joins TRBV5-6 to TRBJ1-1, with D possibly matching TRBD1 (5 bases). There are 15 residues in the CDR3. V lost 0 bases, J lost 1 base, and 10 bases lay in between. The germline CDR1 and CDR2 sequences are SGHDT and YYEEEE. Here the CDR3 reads CASSLGKTGNTEAFF. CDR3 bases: TGTGCCAGCAGCTTGGGCAAAACAGGGAACACTGAAGCTTTCTTT. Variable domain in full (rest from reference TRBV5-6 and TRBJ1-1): DAGVTQSPTHLIKTRGQQVTLRCSPKSGHDTVSWYQQALGQGPQFIFQYYEEEERQRGNFPDRFSGHQFPNYSSELNVNALLLGDSALYLCASSLGKTGNTEAFFGQGTRLTVV.

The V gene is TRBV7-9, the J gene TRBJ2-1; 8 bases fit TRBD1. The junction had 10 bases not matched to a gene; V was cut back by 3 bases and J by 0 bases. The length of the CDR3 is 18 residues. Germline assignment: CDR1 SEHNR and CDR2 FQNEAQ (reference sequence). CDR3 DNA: TGTGCCAGCAGCTTGCATACAGGGGGTGTGTTCTCCTACAATGAGCAGTTCTTC. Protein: CASSLHTGGVFSYNEQFF.